This T cell receptor (beta chain) was found in a study of T cell responses to AZD1222 COVID-19 vaccine. A note on this clone: The antigen remains unidentified.

Broader study findings: Baseline seropositives among AZD1222 recipients totaled only 5 or 6.

The table came from immunoSEQ multiplex PCR; TCRdb's copy has only in-frame clones and leaves some out. The sample has 130,000 to 150,000 clones; 70% to 90% are singletons. J was trimmed by 0 bases and V by 2 bases; bases with no gene match: 3. Looked up from germline, CDR1 is SGHTS and CDR2 is YDEGEE. The CDR3 covers 15 residues. This chain links TRBV5-8 with TRBJ1-2; the match to TRBD1 covers 8 bases. The sequence was obtained from an adult in good health. The starting material was peripheral blood, obtained on day 0 of AZD1222 vaccination. CDR3 sequence reads: CASSLGQGPNYGYTF. The DNA for the CDR3 is TGTGCCAGCAGCTTAGGACAGGGACCTAACTATGGCTACACCTTC.